The T cell receptor beta chain described here comes from a study of CD8 T cells in Susac syndrome. In this sample, this clonotype turned up once. Random hexamers primed reverse transcription of roughly 0.5 to 1 ug RNA. In TCRdb, the immunoSEQ multiplex PCR reads were re-called with MiXCR into one record per CDR3 protein. The data contain tens of thousands of distinct CDR3 sequences, around 90% of them singletons. The CDR3 is 17 residues long. This chain links TRBV21-1 with TRBJ2-1; TRBD2 reflects the table's D call only, with no check against the DNA. TRBV21-1 constitutes a pseudogene. Sequencing used CD8+ T cells from PBMCs. The sequence derives from a human donor with multiple sclerosis. In DNA, the CDR3 is TGTGCCAGCAGCAACCGATTAGCGTCCAGCTCCTACAATGAGCAGTTCTTC. Translating gives CASSNRLASSSYNEQFF.